This TCR beta chain was obtained from a study of blood T cells in healthy people across ages. Primers used in a second PCR of about 6 to 11 cycles were a sample-barcoded 5' primer and a J-beta primer mix. The template-switch adaptor, which had 12 random nucleotides, put a tag on each cDNA molecule. TCRdb redid the calling of the 5' RACE reads with MiXCR, one entry per CDR3 protein. The table has approximately 400,000 distinct CDR3 sequences, approximately 52% seen once. V lost 5 bases and J lost 3; bases outside the gene matches: 13. Germline assignment: CDR1 MNHNS and CDR2 SASEGT. CDR3 length equals 17 residues. Researchers collected about 9.1 milliliters of peripheral blood from every single donor. Notes on the study in general: PBMCs were not sorted, which prevented a conclusive comparison of naive versus antigen-experienced cells.

About this clonotype itself: Its matching antigen is unknown.

The sequence was collected from a man aged 55 to 70 in good health. V gene TRBV6-1 combines with J gene TRBJ2-3, with 8 nucleotides matching TRBD1. The sequencing input was blood. In DNA, the CDR3 is TGTGCCAGCAGTCCAGACAGGGGTCTAATGGGAACAGATACGCAGTATTTT. Translated: CASSPDRGLMGTDTQYF.